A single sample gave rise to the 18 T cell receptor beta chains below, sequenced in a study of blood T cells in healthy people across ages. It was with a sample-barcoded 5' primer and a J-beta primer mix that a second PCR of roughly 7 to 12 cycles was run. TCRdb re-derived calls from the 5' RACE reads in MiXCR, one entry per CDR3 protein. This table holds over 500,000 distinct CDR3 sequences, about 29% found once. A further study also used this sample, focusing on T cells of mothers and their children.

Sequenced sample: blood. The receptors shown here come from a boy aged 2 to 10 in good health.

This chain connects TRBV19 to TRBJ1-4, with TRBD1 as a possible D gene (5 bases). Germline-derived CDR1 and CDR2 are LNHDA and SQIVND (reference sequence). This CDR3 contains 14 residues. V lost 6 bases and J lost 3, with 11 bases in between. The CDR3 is CASSGTASNEKLFF. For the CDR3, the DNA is TGTGCCAGTAGCGGGACCGCCTCTAATGAAAAACTGTTTTTT.

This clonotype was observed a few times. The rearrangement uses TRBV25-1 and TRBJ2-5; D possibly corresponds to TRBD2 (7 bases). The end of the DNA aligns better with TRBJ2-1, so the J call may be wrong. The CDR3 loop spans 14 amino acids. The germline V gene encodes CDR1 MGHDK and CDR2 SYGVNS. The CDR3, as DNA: TGTGCCAGCAAGGCAGGGAGGGGGTACAATGAGCAGTTCTTC. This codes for CASKAGRGYNEQFF.

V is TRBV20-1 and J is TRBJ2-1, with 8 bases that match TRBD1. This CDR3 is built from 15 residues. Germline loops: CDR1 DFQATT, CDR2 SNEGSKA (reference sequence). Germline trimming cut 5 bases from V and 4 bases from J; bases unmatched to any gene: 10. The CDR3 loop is CSAYIPGQVYNEQFF. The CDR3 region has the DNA TGCAGTGCTTATATCCCGGGACAGGTTTACAATGAGCAGTTCTTC.

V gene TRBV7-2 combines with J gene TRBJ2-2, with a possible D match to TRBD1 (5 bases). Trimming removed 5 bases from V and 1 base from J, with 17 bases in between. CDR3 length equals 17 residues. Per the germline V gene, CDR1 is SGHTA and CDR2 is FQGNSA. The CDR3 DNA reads TGTGCCAGCAGCCCATACAGGCCTATAGGGAACACCGGGGAGCTGTTTTTT. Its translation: CASSPYRPIGNTGELFF.

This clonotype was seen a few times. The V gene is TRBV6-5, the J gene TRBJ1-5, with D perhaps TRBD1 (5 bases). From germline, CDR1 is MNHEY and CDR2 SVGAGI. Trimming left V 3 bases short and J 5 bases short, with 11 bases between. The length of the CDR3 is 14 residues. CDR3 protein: CASSYSRDHQPQHF. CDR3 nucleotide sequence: TGTGCCAGCAGTTATTCCAGGGATCATCAGCCCCAGCATTTT.

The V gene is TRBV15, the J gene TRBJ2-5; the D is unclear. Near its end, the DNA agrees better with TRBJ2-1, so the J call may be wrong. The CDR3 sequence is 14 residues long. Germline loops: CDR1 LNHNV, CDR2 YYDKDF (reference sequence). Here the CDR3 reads CATSRAPYRGEQFF. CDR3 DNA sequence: TGTGCCACCAGCAGAGCCCCATATCGTGGTGAGCAGTTCTTC.

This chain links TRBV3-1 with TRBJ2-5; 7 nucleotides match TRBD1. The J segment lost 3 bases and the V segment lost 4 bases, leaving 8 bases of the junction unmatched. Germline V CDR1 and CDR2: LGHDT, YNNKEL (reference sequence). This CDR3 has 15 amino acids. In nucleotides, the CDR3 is TGTGCCAGCAGCCGACGAAGGGGGACAGAAGAGACCCAGTACTTC. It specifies CASSRRRGTEETQYF.

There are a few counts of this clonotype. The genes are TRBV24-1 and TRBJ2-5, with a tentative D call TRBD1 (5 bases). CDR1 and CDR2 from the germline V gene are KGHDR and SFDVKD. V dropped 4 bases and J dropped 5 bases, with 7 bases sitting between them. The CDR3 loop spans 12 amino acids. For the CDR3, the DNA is TGTGCCACCAGTGAGACAGAGGAGACCCAGTACTTC. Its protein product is CATSETEETQYF.

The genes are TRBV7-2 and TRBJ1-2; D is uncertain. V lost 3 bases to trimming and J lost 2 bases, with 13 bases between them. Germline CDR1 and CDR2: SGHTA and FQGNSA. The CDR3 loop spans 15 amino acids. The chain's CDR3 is CASSFMKGSNYGYTF. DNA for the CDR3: TGTGCCAGCAGCTTCATGAAGGGATCCAACTATGGCTACACCTTC. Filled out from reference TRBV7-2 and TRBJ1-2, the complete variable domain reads GAGVSQSPSNKVTEKGKDVELRCDPISGHTALYWYRQSLGQGLEFLIYFQGNSAPDKSGLPSDRFSAERTGGSVSTLTIQRTQQEDSAVYLCASSFMKGSNYGYTFGSGTRLTVV.

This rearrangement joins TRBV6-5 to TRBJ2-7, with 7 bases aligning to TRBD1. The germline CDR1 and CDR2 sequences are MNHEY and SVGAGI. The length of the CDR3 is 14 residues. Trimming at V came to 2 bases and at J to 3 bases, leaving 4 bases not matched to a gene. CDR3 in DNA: TGTGCCAGCAGTTACGAACAGGGGTTCTACGAGCAGTACTTC. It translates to CASSYEQGFYEQYF.

The CDR3 bases are TGTGCCAGCTCGGACCCGACAGGGGGTAACTATGGCTACACCTTC. Amino acid sequence: CASSDPTGGNYGYTF. V and J are TRBV25-1 and TRBJ1-2, with TRBD1 matching over 9 bases. Germline CDR1 is MGHDK and CDR2 is SYGVNS. Losses at the gene ends were 8 bases for V and 1 base for J; bases not matched to a gene: 8. The CDR3 sequence is 15 residues long.

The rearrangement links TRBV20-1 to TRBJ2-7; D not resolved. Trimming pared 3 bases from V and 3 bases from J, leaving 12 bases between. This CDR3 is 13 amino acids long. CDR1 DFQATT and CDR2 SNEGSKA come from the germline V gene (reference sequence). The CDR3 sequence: CSARSGEFYEQYF. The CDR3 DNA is TGCAGTGCTAGGTCCGGAGAATTCTACGAGCAGTACTTC.

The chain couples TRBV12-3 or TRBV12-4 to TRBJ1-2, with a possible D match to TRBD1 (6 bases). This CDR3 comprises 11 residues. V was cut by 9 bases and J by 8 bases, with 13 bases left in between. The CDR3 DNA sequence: TGTGCCAGTGGAAGGGGGAGGGGCTACACCTTC. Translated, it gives CASGRGRGYTF.

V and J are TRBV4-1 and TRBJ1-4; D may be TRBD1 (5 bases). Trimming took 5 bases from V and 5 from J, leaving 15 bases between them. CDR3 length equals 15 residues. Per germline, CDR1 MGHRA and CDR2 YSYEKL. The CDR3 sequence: CASSSPGRRNEKLFF. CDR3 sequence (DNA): TGCGCCAGCAGCTCACCGGGACGTCGAAATGAAAAACTGTTTTTT.

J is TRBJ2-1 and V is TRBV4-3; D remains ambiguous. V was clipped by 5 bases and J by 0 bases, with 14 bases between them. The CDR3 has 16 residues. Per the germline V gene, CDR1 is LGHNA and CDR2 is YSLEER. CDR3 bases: TGCGCCAGCAGCAGAGTCCCGGGCGGCTCCTACAATGAGCAGTTCTTC. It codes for CASSRVPGGSYNEQFF.

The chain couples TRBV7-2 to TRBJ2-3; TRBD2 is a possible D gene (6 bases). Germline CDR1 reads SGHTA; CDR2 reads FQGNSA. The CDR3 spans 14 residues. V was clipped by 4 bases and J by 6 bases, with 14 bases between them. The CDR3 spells CASSSRRAADTQYF. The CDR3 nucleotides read TGTGCCAGCAGCTCCAGGAGGGCCGCGGATACGCAGTATTTT.

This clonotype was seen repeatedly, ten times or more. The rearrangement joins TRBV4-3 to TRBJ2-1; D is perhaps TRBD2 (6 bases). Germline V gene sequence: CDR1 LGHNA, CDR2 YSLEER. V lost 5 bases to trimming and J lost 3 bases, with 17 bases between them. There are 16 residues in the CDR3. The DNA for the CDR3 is TGCGCCAGCAGCTTGGGACTCTTATCGAGCTACAATGAGCAGTTCTTC. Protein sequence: CASSLGLLSSYNEQFF.

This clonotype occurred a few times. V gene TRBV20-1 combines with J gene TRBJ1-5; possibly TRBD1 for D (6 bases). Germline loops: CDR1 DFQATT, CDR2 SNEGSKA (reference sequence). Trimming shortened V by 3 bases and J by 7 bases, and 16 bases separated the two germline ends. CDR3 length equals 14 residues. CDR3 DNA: TGCAGTGCTAGGACAGTGATTGGGGGCCAGCCCCAGCATTTT. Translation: CSARTVIGGQPQHF.